This T cell receptor beta chain comes out of a study of T cells in Graves' hyperthyroidism and ophthalmopathy. From germline, CDR1 is SGHVS and CDR2 FNYEAQ. The CDR3 loop spans 15 amino acids. Trimming took off 0 bases at V and 3 bases at J, with 12 bases between the two ends. From RNA transcripts, TCR beta CDR3 regions were amplified. Carried out on the TCR CDR3, a first-round RT-PCR used the HTBI primer set. TCRdb re-called the multiplex PCR reads through MiXCR, storing one row per CDR3 protein. The sample holds roughly 740,000 distinct CDR3 sequences, approximately 16% seen once. This clonotype was found a few times.

This rearrangement joins TRBV7-6 to TRBJ2-7; tentatively, D is TRBD2 (6 bases). The sequenced material came from blood. This TCR derives from a man aged 18 to 29 with Graves' hyperthyroidism. The CDR3 reads CASSLASQGGYEQYF. The CDR3 DNA reads as TGTGCCAGCAGCTTAGCGTCGCAGGGAGGCTACGAGCAGTACTTC.